The 28 T cell receptor beta chains below come from one sample, sequenced in a study of T cell repertoires in cytomegalovirus infection. TCRdb re-analysed the reads in MiXCR, keeping a single row per CDR3 protein. Counted here are about 310,000 distinct CDR3 sequences, roughly a sixth occurring once; the ten biggest clones make up around 12%. The sequenced sample was PBMCs. These receptors all come from a human donor in good health (CMV status not recorded). Some clones in this sample may be carry-over from other donors' samples.

This clonotype was seen a handful of times. In DNA, the CDR3 is TGTGCCAGCAGCATAGGGACCGGCACAGATACGCAGTATTTT. Its translation is CASSIGTGTDTQYF. J is TRBJ2-3 and V is TRBV7-8; possibly TRBD1 or TRBD2 for D (5 bases each). Germline loops: CDR1 SGHVS, CDR2 FQNEAQ. The ends were cut back, 5 bases at V and 1 base at J, with 10 bases in the middle. The CDR3 runs 14 residues.

This clonotype was seen a few times. This chain links TRBV19 with TRBJ1-5; 7 bases agree with TRBD1. The CDR3 extends over 14 amino acids. Germline V lookup: CDR1 LNHDA, CDR2 SQIVND (reference sequence). Trimming took 5 bases from V and 6 from J; bases not matched to a gene: 7. CDR3 residues: CASSVQTGFQPQHF. As DNA, the CDR3 is TGTGCCAGTAGTGTCCAGACAGGGTTTCAGCCCCAGCATTTT.

The chain recombines TRBV10-3 with TRBJ1-1; D unresolved. There are 14 residues in the CDR3. Trimming took off 5 bases at V and 0 bases at J, with 10 bases between the two ends. Germline CDR1 ENHRY, CDR2 SYGVKD. Here the CDR3 reads CAISPTTVNTEAFF. The CDR3 DNA is TGTGCCATCAGTCCCACTACAGTGAACACTGAAGCTTTCTTT.

This clonotype has a count of ten or more. The gene calls are TRBV7-2 and TRBJ2-2; TRBD1 matches at 9 bases. The CDR3 contains 15 residues. With V trimmed by 3 bases and J by 3 bases, 2 bases remained unmatched. Germline CDR1 SGHTA, CDR2 FQGNSA. The chain's CDR3 is CASSFRTGDTGELFF. CDR3 DNA sequence: TGTGCCAGCAGCTTTCGGACAGGGGACACCGGGGAGCTGTTTTTT.

The gene calls are TRBV3-1 and TRBJ1-6; the match to TRBD1 covers 8 bases. The CDR3 runs 17 residues. CDR1 is LGHDT, CDR2 YNNKEL, per germline (reference sequence). The V gene end was trimmed by 2 bases and the J gene end by 9 bases; junction bases not matched to a gene: 12. The CDR3 loop is CASSQISDAGGTSPLHF. Here the CDR3 DNA reads TGTGCCAGCAGCCAAATCTCCGATGCAGGGGGCACTTCACCCCTCCACTTT.

There are a few counts of this clonotype. The V and J genes are TRBV15 and TRBJ2-5; D remains ambiguous. Germline V gene sequence: CDR1 LNHNV, CDR2 YYDKDF (reference sequence). Trimming removed 0 bases from V and 3 bases from J, with 14 bases in between. The CDR3 has 16 amino acids. The CDR3 reads CATSRDPKAGKETQYF. CDR3 bases: TGTGCCACCAGCAGAGATCCCAAGGCTGGAAAAGAGACCCAGTACTTC.

This clonotype appeared a few times. V gene TRBV12-5 combines with J gene TRBJ2-2; D gene uncertain. Looked up from germline, CDR1 is LGHNT and CDR2 is FRNRAP. The CDR3 length is 11 residues. Trimming pared 6 bases from V and 7 bases from J, leaving 6 bases between. CDR3 DNA sequence: TGTGCTAGTGGCGTTAACGGGGAGCTGTTTTTT. It translates to CASGVNGELFF.

The rearrangement joins TRBV7-2 to TRBJ2-3; either TRBD1 or TRBD2 may fit D (6 bases each). Germline V lookup: CDR1 SGHTA, CDR2 FQGNSA. The CDR3 contains 14 residues. Trimming took 7 bases from V and 6 from J, leaving 17 bases between them. This chain's CDR3 is CASTLGGGWDTQYF. The CDR3 DNA reads as TGTGCCAGCACCCTGGGGGGCGGGTGGGATACGCAGTATTTT. The full variable domain, its missing parts supplied by reference TRBV7-2 and TRBJ2-3, is GAGVSQSPSNKVTEKGKDVELRCDPISGHTALYWYRQSLGQGLEFLIYFQGNSAPDKSGLPSDRFSAERTGGSVSTLTIQRTQQEDSAVYLCASTLGGGWDTQYFGPGTRLTVL.

In its sample, this clonotype was seen many times. The chain is built from TRBV7-2 and TRBJ2-1; TRBD2 might be the D (7 bases). The length of the CDR3 is 15 residues. Trimming stripped 6 bases from V and 9 bases from J, with 21 bases between. Germline V gene data show CDR1 as SGHTA and CDR2 as FQGNSA. The CDR3 here is CASSFPGHTGGEQFF. The DNA for the CDR3 is TGTGCCAGCAGTTTTCCGGGACATACGGGAGGTGAGCAGTTCTTC. The full variable domain, rest sourced from reference TRBV7-2 and TRBJ2-1, is GAGVSQSPSNKVTEKGKDVELRCDPISGHTALYWYRQSLGQGLEFLIYFQGNSAPDKSGLPSDRFSAERTGGSVSTLTIQRTQQEDSAVYLCASSFPGHTGGEQFFGPGTRLTVL.

The rearrangement links TRBV6-6 to TRBJ1-1; possible D gene TRBD1, 6 bases. This CDR3 region has 15 residues. CDR1 is MNHNY and CDR2 is SVGAGI in the germline V gene (reference sequence). V lost 7 bases, J lost 0 bases, and 15 bases lay in between. The CDR3: CASTVWDTVNTEAFF. The CDR3 nucleotides read TGTGCCAGCACCGTGTGGGACACGGTGAACACTGAAGCTTTCTTT.

This clonotype occurred many times. The chain combines TRBV4-3 with TRBJ1-3, with D uncertain. Germline values: CDR1 LGHNA, CDR2 YSLEER. This CDR3 region has 16 residues. V dropped 0 bases and J dropped 0 bases, with 9 bases sitting between them. CDR3 in amino acids: CASSQDATFSGNTIYF. The CDR3 region has the DNA TGCGCCAGCAGCCAAGATGCAACATTCTCTGGAAACACCATATATTTT.

This clonotype was recorded many times. The chain has TRBV19 and TRBJ2-4; D may correspond to TRBD1 or TRBD2 (7 bases each). The CDR3 contains 16 residues. V was clipped by 4 bases and J by 2 bases, with 15 bases between them. Germline loops: CDR1 LNHDA, CDR2 SQIVND (reference sequence). CDR3 sequence: CASSKGGTVTKNIQYF. In nucleotides, the CDR3 is TGTGCCAGTAGTAAGGGGGGGACAGTTACCAAAAACATTCAGTACTTC.

The chain has TRBV7-4 and TRBJ1-2; 10 nucleotides align to TRBD1. The germline V gene encodes CDR1 SGHVT and CDR2 SQSDAQ. The CDR3 is 14 residues long. Trimming took 5 bases from V and 8 from J; bases not matched to a gene: 8. The CDR3 here is CASSRGTGVFGYTF. In DNA, the CDR3 is TGTGCCAGCAGCCGAGGGACAGGGGTCTTCGGCTACACCTTC.

The sample holds a few counts of this clonotype. The rearrangement joins TRBV20-1 to TRBJ2-5, with 9 bases fitting TRBD1. V trimming: 4 bases; J trimming: 5 bases; junction bases outside the gene matches: 14. This CDR3 contains 16 residues. CDR1 is DFQATT, CDR2 SNEGSKA, per germline (reference sequence). For the CDR3, the DNA is TGCAGTGCTATTGACGCCTCCGGGACAGGGCTGGAGACCCAGTACTTC. Residues: CSAIDASGTGLETQYF.

This clonotype was recorded at least ten times. The DNA of the CDR3 is TGTGCCAGCAGCTTAGGAAGAAGGGGGGCGGAGGACTATGGCTACACCTTC. Protein sequence: CASSLGRRGAEDYGYTF. This chain connects TRBV7-2 to TRBJ1-2, with D tentatively TRBD1 (6 bases). In germline, CDR1 is SGHTA, CDR2 FQGNSA. Trimming removed 1 base at V and 3 bases at J, with 18 bases between. The length of the CDR3 is 17 residues.

This clonotype was counted ten times or more. The rearrangement links TRBV3-1 to TRBJ2-7, with TRBD1 identical over 10 bases. The V and J ends lost 4 bases and 4 bases, in that order; junction bases with no gene match: 10. Germline V gene data show CDR1 as LGHDT and CDR2 as YNNKEL (reference sequence). The CDR3 is made up of 16 amino acids. The CDR3 sequence: CASSPDRGRGGYEQYF. DNA of the CDR3: TGTGCCAGCAGCCCTGACAGGGGGCGCGGGGGTTACGAGCAGTACTTC.

CDR3 coding DNA: TGTGCCAGCAGCCAAGAGGTCGGTCAGCCCCAGCATTTT. As protein: CASSQEVGQPQHF. This chain joins TRBV3-1 and TRBJ1-5, with D uncertain. Trimming removed 0 bases at V and 6 bases at J, with 6 bases between. Germline V gene lookup returns CDR1 LGHDT and CDR2 YNNKEL (reference sequence). The CDR3 runs 13 residues.

This clonotype was detected only a few times. V usage is TRBV12-3 or TRBV12-4 and J usage is TRBJ1-5; weak D call: TRBD1 (6 bases). The CDR3 is made up of 15 amino acids. The ends were cut back, 3 bases at V and 3 bases at J, with 12 bases in the middle. The CDR3 loop reads CASSFGGRNNQPQHF. The CDR3 DNA follows: TGTGCCAGCAGTTTTGGGGGGCGAAACAATCAGCCCCAGCATTTT.

This clonotype showed up many times. The chain combines TRBV12-3 or TRBV12-4 with TRBJ1-5; D may be TRBD1 (6 bases). This CDR3 has 15 residues. The V end lost 6 bases, the J end lost 1 base, and 13 bases lay between the germline ends. The CDR3 nucleotides are TGTGCCAGCAGCTTGGGCAGGGGAAGCAATCAGCCCCAGCATTTT. Translation: CASSLGRGSNQPQHF.

In its sample, this clonotype was seen many times. The J gene is TRBJ1-6, the V gene TRBV12-3 or TRBV12-4; no clear D gene. The CDR3 is 13 amino acids. V lost 6 bases and J 6 bases, leaving 9 bases between the germline ends. The CDR3 region is CASSLGVNSPLHF. CDR3 coding DNA: TGTGCCAGCAGCCTTGGGGTTAATTCACCCCTCCACTTT.

This chain connects TRBV5-1 to TRBJ1-4, with TRBD1 as a possible D gene (5 bases). Germline CDR1 reads SGHRS; CDR2 reads YFSETQ. The CDR3 has 17 amino acids. V lost 0 bases, J lost 0 bases, and 12 bases lay in between. The chain's CDR3 is CASSLVATGATNEKLFF. The CDR3 DNA reads TGCGCCAGCAGCTTGGTGGCGACGGGGGCAACTAATGAAAAACTGTTTTTT.

This clonotype has more than one count but fewer than ten. The chain joins TRBV12-3 or TRBV12-4 to TRBJ2-3; TRBD1 might be the D (5 bases). With 6 bases removed from V and 4 bases from J, the gap between germline ends came to 11 bases. The CDR3 consists of 13 residues. The CDR3 DNA sequence: TGTGCCAGCAGACAGACAGTCTCAGATACGCAGTATTTT. Protein: CASRQTVSDTQYF.

This clonotype occurred a few times. The gene calls are TRBV2 and TRBJ1-2; D remains unclear. V was trimmed by 3 bases and J by 6 bases, leaving 8 bases between them. Germline-derived CDR1 and CDR2 are SNHLY and FYNNEI. This CDR3 is 12 amino acids long. The CDR3 here is CASSDYSDGYTF. The CDR3 DNA reads as TGTGCCAGCAGTGATTACAGTGATGGCTACACCTTC.

This rearrangement joins TRBV5-5 to TRBJ2-3; D gene ambiguous. The CDR3 totals 14 residues. The ends were cut back, 0 bases at V and 2 bases at J, with 7 bases in the middle. The germline CDR1 and CDR2 sequences are SGHKS and YYEKEE (reference sequence). CDR3 sequence reads: CASSLVQTTDTQYF. CDR3 in DNA: TGTGCCAGCAGCTTGGTTCAGACCACAGATACGCAGTATTTT.

The chain links TRBV5-6 to TRBJ2-2; D is ambiguous. This CDR3 contains 18 residues. The V end lost 1 base, the J end lost 6 bases, and 22 bases lay between the germline ends. Germline V gives CDR1 SGHDT, CDR2 YYEEEE. CDR3 region: CASSLTFLGKVISGELFF. The CDR3 DNA reads as TGTGCCAGCAGCTTGACGTTTTTAGGGAAGGTTATCTCCGGGGAGCTGTTTTTT.

This clonotype was counted at least ten times. V usage is TRBV27 and J usage is TRBJ1-5; D is unresolved. CDR3 length: 15 amino acids. From germline, CDR1 is MNHEY and CDR2 SMNVEV (reference sequence). V lost 0 bases and J lost 2, with 8 bases in between. CDR3 sequence: CASSLSSGGNQPQHF. The CDR3 DNA follows: TGTGCCAGCAGTTTATCGTCAGGAGGCAATCAGCCCCAGCATTTT.

This clonotype occurred a few times. The chain recombines TRBV6-5 with TRBJ1-4; the D is unclear. Germline V gene data show CDR1 as MNHEY and CDR2 as SVGAGI. The CDR3 consists of 15 residues. V lost 2 bases, J lost 0 bases, and 7 bases lay in between. The CDR3 region is CASSYQIATNEKLFF. The CDR3 region has the DNA TGTGCCAGCAGTTACCAGATCGCAACTAATGAAAAACTGTTTTTT.

V is TRBV12-3 or TRBV12-4 and J is TRBJ2-7; 8 nucleotides align to TRBD1. The CDR3 loop spans 16 amino acids. The trim removed 5 bases at V and 4 bases at J, leaving 13 bases unmatched. The CDR3: CASSPAGQAAKYEQYF. The DNA of the CDR3 is TGTGCCAGCAGTCCCGCGGGACAGGCCGCTAAGTACGAGCAGTACTTC.